This is a list of T cell receptor beta chains from one sample in a study of neoadjuvant anti-PD-1 for oral cavity cancer. Sequencing was performed with immunoSEQ multiplex PCR; in TCRdb, only in-frame clones are kept and a portion is missing. The sample holds more than 10,000 clones, around 60% seen once. Sequenced material: PBMCs, taken before nivolumab (anti-PD-1) treatment. The receptor set was obtained from a person aged 40 to 85 with oral cavity squamous cell carcinoma. Both conserved end residues are part of each CDR3. A D gene is named only where the DNA matches it firmly. Rows give clone size only sometimes, using once, few, many, or a class for an expanded clone.

d_call j_call clone_size v_call cdr3_aa cdr3_nt
- TRBJ1-6 - TRBV10-3 CAISEQENSPLHF TGTGCCATCAGTGAACAGGAAAATTCACCCCTCCACTTT
TRBD1 TRBJ1-1 - TRBV5-1 CASSLGLRGPDTEAFF TGCGCCAGCAGCTTGGGCCTCAGGGGGCCGGACACTGAAGCTTTCTTT
- TRBJ1-3 few TRBV4-1 CASSQDIQGGIYTIYF TGCGCCAGCAGCCAGGACATCCAGGGCGGTATATACACCATATATTTT
TRBD2 TRBJ2-1 once TRBV18 CASSPGLAGAYNEQFF TGTGCCAGCTCACCAGGACTAGCGGGAGCATACAATGAGCAGTTCTTC
- TRBJ1-4 few TRBV2 CASGAPRVEKLFF TGTGCCAGCGGGGCCCCTAGGGTTGAAAAACTGTTTTTT
- TRBJ2-7 - TRBV7-8 CASSLTGFYEQYF TGTGCCAGCAGCCTAACAGGGTTCTACGAGCAGTACTTC
- TRBJ1-4 once TRBV28 CASIPGGVAEKLFF TGTGCCAGCATTCCGGGGGGGGTGGCTGAAAAACTGTTTTTT
TRBD1 TRBJ1-5 - TRBV19 CATRDRVGNQPQHF TGTGCCACCCGAGACAGGGTGGGCAATCAGCCCCAGCATTTT
TRBD2 TRBJ2-5 - TRBV11-2 CASSLHRLAGGGETQYF TGTGCCAGCAGCTTACACCGACTAGCGGGAGGGGGAGAGACCCAGTACTTC
- TRBJ1-1 - TRBV5-6 CASSFWIWAENTEAFF TGTGCCAGCAGCTTTTGGATCTGGGCAGAGAACACTGAAGCTTTCTTT
- TRBJ2-7 few TRBV5-8 CASSPGRVKAYEQYF TGTGCCAGCAGCCCTGGAAGGGTGAAAGCCTACGAGCAGTACTTC
- TRBJ2-2 - TRBV5-1 CASSLTNTGELFF TGCGCCAGCAGCTTGACTAACACCGGGGAGCTGTTTTTT
TRBD1 TRBJ2-5 - TRBV6-5 CASSYPSGGGGETQYF TGTGCCAGCAGTTACCCTTCAGGGGGCGGCGGGGAGACCCAGTACTTC
- TRBJ2-5 - TRBV5-4 CASSLGVFQETQYF TGTGCCAGCAGCTTAGGGGTGTTTCAAGAGACCCAGTACTTC
TRBD1 TRBJ1-2 few TRBV5-5 CASSLDPGQGTYGYTF TGTGCCAGCAGCTTAGATCCGGGACAGGGGACCTATGGCTACACCTTC
- TRBJ1-6 - TRBV27 CASSSRYSPLHF TGTGCCAGCAGTTCCCGGTATTCACCCCTCCACTTT
- TRBJ1-1 - TRBV2 CASGHRNTEAFF TGTGCCAGCGGGCACAGGAACACTGAAGCTTTCTTT
- TRBJ1-6 few TRBV6-5 CASSYSPGNDSPLHF TGTGCCAGCAGTTACTCACCAGGGAACGATTCACCCCTCCACTTT
- TRBJ1-5 once TRBV11-2 CASSVILRQPQHF TGTGCCAGCAGTGTTATTCTGAGGCAGCCCCAGCATTTT
TRBD1 TRBJ1-2 - TRBV5-1 CASSLLTGGYGYTF TGCGCCAGCAGCCTTTTGACAGGGGGCTATGGCTACACCTTC
- TRBJ1-6 few TRBV7-2 CASSTQPNSPLHF TGTGCCAGCAGCACGCAACCTAATTCACCCCTCCACTTT
- TRBJ2-5 - TRBV6-6 CASRSSQTQETQYF TGTGCCAGCAGATCCTCCCAGACACAAGAGACCCAGTACTTC
- TRBJ1-5 - TRBV30 CAWSVARGKGSNQPQHF TGTGCCTGGAGTGTAGCTCGGGGAAAGGGAAGCAATCAGCCCCAGCATTTT
- TRBJ1-2 - TRBV19 CASRIGGNYGYTF TGTGCCAGTAGGATCGGGGGCAACTATGGCTACACCTTC
- TRBJ1-1 - TRBV7-9 CASSYAYMSEAFF TGTGCCAGCAGCTACGCTTACATGAGTGAAGCTTTCTTT
- TRBJ2-3 - TRBV10-3 CAISRARGDTQYF TGTGCCATCAGCAGGGCCAGAGGGGATACGCAGTATTTT
- TRBJ2-3 - TRBV7-6 CASSSPQAIQTSTDTQYF TGTGCCAGCAGCTCCCCCCAGGCGATCCAAACTAGCACAGATACGCAGTATTTT
- TRBJ2-2 - TRBV10-3 CAISDPRRRTGELFF TGTGCCATCAGTGATCCCCGGAGGCGGACCGGGGAGCTGTTTTTT
- TRBJ1-1 few TRBV28 CASSPSGETEAFF TGTGCCAGCAGCCCCTCGGGGGAGACTGAAGCTTTCTTT
- TRBJ1-1 - TRBV6-5 CASSFRDRGMNTEAFF TGTGCCAGCAGTTTCCGGGACCGAGGGATGAACACTGAAGCTTTCTTT
- TRBJ1-4 - TRBV5-6 CASSLVSATNEKLFF TGTGCCAGCAGCTTGGTGTCGGCAACTAATGAAAAACTGTTTTTT